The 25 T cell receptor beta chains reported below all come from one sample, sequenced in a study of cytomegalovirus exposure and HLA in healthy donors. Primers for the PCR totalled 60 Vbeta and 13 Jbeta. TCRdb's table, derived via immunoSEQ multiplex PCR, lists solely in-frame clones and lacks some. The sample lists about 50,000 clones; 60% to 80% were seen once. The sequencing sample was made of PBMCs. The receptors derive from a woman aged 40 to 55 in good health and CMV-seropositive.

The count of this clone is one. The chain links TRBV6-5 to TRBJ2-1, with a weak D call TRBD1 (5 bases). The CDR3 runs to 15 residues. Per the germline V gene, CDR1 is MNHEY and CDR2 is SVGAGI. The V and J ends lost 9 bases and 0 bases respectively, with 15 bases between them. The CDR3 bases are TGTGCCAGTAGAAGTAGGGGCAGCTCCTACAATGAGCAGTTCTTC. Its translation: CASRSRGSSYNEQFF.

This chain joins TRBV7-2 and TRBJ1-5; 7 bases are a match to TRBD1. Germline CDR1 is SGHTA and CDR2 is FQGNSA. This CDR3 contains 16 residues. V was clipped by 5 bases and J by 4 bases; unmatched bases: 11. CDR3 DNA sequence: TGTGCCAGCAGCAAAACCGGGACAGAATTGAATCAGCCCCAGCATTTT. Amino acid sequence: CASSKTGTELNQPQHF.

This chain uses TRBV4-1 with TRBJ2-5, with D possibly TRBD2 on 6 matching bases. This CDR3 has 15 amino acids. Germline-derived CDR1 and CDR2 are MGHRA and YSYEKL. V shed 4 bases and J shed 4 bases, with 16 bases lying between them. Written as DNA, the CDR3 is TGCGCCAGCAGCCTGGCGGGGAGGTTGGGAGAGACCCAGTACTTC. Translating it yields CASSLAGRLGETQYF.

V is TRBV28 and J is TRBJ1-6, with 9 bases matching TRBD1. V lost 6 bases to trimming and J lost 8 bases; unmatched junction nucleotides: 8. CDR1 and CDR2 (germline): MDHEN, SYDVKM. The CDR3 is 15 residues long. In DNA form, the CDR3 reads TGTGCCAGCAGCAAAAGACGGACAGGGGATTCACCCCTCCACTTT. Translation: CASSKRRTGDSPLHF.

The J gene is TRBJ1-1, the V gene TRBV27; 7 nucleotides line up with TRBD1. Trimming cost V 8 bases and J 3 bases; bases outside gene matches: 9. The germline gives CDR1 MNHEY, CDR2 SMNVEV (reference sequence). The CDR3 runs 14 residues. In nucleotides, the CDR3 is TGTGCCAGCTTCCCGACAGGGAGCGACACTGAAGCTTTCTTT. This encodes CASFPTGSDTEAFF.

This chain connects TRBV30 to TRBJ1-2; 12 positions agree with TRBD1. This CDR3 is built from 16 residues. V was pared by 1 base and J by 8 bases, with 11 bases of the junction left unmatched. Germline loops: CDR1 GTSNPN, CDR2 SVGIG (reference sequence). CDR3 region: CAWSDALGQGAGGYTF. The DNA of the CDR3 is TGTGCCTGGAGTGACGCTTTGGGACAGGGGGCAGGGGGCTACACCTTC.

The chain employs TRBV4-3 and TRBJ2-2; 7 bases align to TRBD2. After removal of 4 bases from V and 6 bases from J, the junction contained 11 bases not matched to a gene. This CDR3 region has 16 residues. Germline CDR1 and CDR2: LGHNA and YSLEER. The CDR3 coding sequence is TGCGCCAGCAGCCTCTCCACTGCGGGGGTGGCCGGGGAGCTGTTTTTT. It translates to CASSLSTAGVAGELFF.

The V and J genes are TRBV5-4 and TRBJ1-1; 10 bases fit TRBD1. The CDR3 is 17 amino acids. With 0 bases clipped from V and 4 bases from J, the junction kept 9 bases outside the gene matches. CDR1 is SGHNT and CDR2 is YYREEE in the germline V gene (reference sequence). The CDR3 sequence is CASSLAMSGTGATEAFF. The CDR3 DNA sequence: TGTGCCAGCAGCTTGGCGATGTCCGGGACAGGGGCCACTGAAGCTTTCTTT. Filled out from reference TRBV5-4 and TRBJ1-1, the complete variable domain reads ETGVTQSPTHLIKTRGQQVTLRCSSQSGHNTVSWYQQALGQGPQFIFQYYREEENGRGNFPPRFSGLQFPNYSSELNVNALELDDSALYLCASSLAMSGTGATEAFFGQGTRLTVV.

CDR3 nucleotides: TGTGCCAGCAGCGTAGATTGGGGAGGTCAGCCCCAGCATTTT. The encoded protein is CASSVDWGGQPQHF. The chain links TRBV9 to TRBJ1-5, with no clear D. The V gene's germline CDR1 is SGDLS and CDR2 YYNGEE. The length of the CDR3 is 14 residues. The V and J ends lost 0 bases and 6 bases respectively, with 10 bases between them.

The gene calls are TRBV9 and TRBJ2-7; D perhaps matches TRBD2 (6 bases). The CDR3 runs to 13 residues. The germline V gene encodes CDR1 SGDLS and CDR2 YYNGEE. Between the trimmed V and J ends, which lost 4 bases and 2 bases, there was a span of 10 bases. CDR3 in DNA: TGTGCCAGCAGCCCCCGACTAGCCTACGAGCAGTACTTC. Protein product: CASSPRLAYEQYF. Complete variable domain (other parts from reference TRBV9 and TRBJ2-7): DSGVTQTPKHLITATGQRVTLRCSPRSGDLSVYWYQQSLDQGLQFLIQYYNGEERAKGNILERFSAQQFPDLHSELNLSSLELGDSALYFCASSPRLAYEQYFGPGTRLTVT.

The CDR3 loop is CASSSFRAGGYTF. In DNA, the CDR3 is TGCGCCAGCAGCTCGTTCCGTGCAGGGGGCTACACCTTC. This chain connects TRBV5-1 to TRBJ1-2; TRBD1 might be the D (5 bases). Germline CDR1 SGHRS, CDR2 YFSETQ. The V gene lost 3 bases and the J gene lost 8 bases, with 14 bases spanning the gap. This CDR3 comprises 13 residues.

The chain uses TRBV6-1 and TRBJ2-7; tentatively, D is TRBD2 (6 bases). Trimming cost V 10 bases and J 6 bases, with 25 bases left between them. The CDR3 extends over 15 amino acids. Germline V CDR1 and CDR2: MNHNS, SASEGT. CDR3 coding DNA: TGTGCCATTGAAACGGGTCCGGGCCCGGGGGTCGAGCAGTACTTC. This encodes CAIETGPGPGVEQYF.

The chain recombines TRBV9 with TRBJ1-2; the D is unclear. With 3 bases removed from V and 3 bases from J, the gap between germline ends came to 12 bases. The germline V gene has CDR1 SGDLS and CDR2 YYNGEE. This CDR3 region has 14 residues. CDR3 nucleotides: TGTGCCAGCAGCGGCGAGAGGGCGGACTATGGCTACACCTTC. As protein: CASSGERADYGYTF.

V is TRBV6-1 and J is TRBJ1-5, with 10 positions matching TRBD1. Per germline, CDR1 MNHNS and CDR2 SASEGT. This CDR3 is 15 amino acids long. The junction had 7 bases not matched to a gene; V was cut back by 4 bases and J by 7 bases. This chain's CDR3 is CASSAGTGVGQPQHF. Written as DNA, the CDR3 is TGTGCCAGCAGTGCAGGGACAGGGGTCGGGCAGCCCCAGCATTTT.

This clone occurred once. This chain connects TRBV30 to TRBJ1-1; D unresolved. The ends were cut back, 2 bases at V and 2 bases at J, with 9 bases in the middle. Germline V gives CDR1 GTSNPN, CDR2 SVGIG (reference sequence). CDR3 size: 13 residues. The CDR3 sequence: CAWSLGVNTEAFF. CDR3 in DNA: TGTGCCTGGAGTCTGGGAGTTAACACTGAAGCTTTCTTT. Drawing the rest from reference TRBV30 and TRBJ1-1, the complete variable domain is SQTIHQWPATLVQPVGSPLSLECTVEGTSNPNLYWYRQAAGRGLQLLFYSVGIGQISSEVPQNLSASRPQDRQFILSSKKLLLSDSGFYLCAWSLGVNTEAFFGQGTRLTVV.

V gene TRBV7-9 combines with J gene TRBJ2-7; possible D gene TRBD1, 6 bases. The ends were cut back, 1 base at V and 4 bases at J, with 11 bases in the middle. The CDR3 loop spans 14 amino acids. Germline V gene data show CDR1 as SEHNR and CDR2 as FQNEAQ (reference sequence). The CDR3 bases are TGTGCCAGCAGCTTAGTAGGACAGTCTTACGAGCAGTACTTC. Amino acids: CASSLVGQSYEQYF. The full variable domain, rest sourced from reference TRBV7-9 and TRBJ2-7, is DTGVSQNPRHKITKRGQNVTFRCDPISEHNRLYWYRQTLGQGPEFLTYFQNEAQLEKSRLLSDRFSAERPKGSFSTLEIQRTEQGDSAMYLCASSLVGQSYEQYFGPGTRLTVT.

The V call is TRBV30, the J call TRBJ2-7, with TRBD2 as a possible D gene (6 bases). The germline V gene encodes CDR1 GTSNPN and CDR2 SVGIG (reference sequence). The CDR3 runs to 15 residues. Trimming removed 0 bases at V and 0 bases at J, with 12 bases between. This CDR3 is CAWSVSGLGSYEQYF. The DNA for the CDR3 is TGTGCCTGGAGTGTCAGCGGGTTGGGCTCCTACGAGCAGTACTTC. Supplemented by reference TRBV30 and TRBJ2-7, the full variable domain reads SQTIHQWPATLVQPVGSPLSLECTVEGTSNPNLYWYRQAAGRGLQLLFYSVGIGQISSEVPQNLSASRPQDRQFILSSKKLLLSDSGFYLCAWSVSGLGSYEQYFGPGTRLTVT.

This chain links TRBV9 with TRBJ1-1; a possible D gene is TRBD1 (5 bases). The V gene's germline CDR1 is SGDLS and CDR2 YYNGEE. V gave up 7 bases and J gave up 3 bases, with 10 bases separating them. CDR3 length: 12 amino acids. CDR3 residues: CASGGWDTEAFF. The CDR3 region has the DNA TGTGCCAGCGGGGGGTGGGACACTGAAGCTTTCTTT.

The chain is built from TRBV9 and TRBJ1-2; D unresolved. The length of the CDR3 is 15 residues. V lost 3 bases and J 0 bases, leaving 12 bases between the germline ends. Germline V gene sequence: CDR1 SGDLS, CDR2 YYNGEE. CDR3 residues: CASSARREANYGYTF. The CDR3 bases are TGTGCCAGCAGCGCGAGGAGGGAAGCTAACTATGGCTACACCTTC.

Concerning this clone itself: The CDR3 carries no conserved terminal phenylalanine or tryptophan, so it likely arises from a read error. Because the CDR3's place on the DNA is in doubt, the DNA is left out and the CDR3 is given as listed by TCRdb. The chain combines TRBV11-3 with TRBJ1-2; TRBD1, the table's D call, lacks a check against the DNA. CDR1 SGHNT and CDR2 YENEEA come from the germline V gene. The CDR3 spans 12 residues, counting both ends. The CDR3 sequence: CASSLTGTGVRR.

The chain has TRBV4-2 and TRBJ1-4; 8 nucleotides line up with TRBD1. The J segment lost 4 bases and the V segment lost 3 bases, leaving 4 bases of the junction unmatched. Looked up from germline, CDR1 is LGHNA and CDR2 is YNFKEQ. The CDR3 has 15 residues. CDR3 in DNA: TGTGCCAGCAGCCAGGACACAGGGGGTAATGAAAAACTGTTTTTT. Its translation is CASSQDTGGNEKLFF.

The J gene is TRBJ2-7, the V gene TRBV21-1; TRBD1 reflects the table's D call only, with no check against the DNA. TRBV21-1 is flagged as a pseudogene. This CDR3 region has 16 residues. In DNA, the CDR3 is TGTGCCAGCAGCAAAGTGGGGACAGGGGTCTCATACGAGCAGTACTTC. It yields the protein CASSKVGTGVSYEQYF.

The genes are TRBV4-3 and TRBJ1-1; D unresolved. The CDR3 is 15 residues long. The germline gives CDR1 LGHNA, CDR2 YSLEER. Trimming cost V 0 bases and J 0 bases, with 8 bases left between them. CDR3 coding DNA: TGCGCCAGCAGCCAAGATGAGGGTGTGAACACTGAAGCTTTCTTT. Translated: CASSQDEGVNTEAFF.

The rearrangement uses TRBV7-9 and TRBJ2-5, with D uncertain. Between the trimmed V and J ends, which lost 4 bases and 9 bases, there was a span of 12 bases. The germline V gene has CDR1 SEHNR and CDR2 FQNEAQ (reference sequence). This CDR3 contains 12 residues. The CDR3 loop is CASSSLTGPQYF. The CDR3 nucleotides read TGTGCCAGCAGCTCTCTGACGGGTCCCCAGTACTTC.

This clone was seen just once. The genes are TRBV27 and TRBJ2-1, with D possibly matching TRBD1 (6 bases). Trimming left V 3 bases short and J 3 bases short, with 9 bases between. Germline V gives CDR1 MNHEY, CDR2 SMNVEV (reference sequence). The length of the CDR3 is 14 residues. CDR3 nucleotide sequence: TGTGCCAGCAGTTTCAGGGGTCGCTACAATGAGCAGTTCTTC. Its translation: CASSFRGRYNEQFF.